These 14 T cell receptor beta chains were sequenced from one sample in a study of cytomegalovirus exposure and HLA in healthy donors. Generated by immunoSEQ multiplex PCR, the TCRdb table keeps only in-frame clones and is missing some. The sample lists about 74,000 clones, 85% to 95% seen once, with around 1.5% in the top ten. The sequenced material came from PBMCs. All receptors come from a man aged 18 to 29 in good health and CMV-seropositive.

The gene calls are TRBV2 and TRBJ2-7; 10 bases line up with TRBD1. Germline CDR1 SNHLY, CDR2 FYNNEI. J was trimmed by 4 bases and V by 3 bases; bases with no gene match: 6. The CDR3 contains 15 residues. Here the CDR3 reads CASSDRDRGRYEQYF. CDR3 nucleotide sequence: TGTGCCAGCAGTGACCGGGACAGGGGTAGGTACGAGCAGTACTTC.

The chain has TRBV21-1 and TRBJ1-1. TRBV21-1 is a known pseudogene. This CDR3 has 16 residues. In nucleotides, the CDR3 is TGTGCCAGCAGCTCTTCGCGGGGGATGTGTCGGACTGAAGCTTTCTTT. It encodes CASSSSRGMCRTEAFF.

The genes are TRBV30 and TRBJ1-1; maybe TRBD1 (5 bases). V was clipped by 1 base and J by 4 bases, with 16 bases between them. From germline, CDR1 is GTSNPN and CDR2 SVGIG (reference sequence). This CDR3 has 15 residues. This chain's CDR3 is CAWSAQGLGSTEAFF. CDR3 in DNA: TGTGCCTGGAGTGCCCAGGGTCTTGGAAGCACTGAAGCTTTCTTT.

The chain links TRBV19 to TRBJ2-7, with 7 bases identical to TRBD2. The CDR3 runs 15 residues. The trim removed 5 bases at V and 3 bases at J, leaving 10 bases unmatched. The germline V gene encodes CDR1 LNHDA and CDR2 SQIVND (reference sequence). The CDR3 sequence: CASSFRDGEGYEQYF. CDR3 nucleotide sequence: TGTGCCAGTAGTTTCCGGGACGGGGAGGGCTACGAGCAGTACTTC.

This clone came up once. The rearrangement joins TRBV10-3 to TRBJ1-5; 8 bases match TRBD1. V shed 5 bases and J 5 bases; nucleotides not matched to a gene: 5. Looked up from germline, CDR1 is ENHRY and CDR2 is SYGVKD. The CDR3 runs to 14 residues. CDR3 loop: CAISKDREDQPQHF. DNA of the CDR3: TGTGCCATCAGTAAGGACAGGGAAGATCAGCCCCAGCATTTT.

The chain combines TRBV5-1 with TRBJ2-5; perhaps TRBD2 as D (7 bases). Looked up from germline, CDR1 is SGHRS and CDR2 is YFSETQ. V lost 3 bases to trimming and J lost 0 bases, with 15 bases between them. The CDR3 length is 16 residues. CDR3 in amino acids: CASSSGGGTNQETQYF. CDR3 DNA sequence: TGCGCCAGCAGCTCGGGGGGCGGGACGAACCAAGAGACCCAGTACTTC.

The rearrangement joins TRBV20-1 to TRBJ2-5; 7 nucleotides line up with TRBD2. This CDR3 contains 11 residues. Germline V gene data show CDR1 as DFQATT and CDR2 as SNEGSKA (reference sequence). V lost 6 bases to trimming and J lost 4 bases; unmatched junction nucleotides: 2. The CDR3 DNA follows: TGCAGTGCGGTAGCGGGAGAGACCCAGTACTTC. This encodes CSAVAGETQYF.

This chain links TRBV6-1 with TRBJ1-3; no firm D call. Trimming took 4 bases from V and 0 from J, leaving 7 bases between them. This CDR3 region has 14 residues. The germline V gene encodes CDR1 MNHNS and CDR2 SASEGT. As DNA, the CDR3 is TGTGCCAGCAGTGTAGACTACTCTGGAAACACCATATATTTT. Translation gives CASSVDYSGNTIYF.

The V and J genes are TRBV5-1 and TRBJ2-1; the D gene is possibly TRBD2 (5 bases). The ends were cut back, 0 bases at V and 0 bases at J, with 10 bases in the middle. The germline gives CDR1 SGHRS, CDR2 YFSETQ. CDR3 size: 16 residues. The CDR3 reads CASSLVPGSSYNEQFF. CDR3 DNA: TGCGCCAGCAGCTTGGTCCCGGGGAGCTCCTACAATGAGCAGTTCTTC.

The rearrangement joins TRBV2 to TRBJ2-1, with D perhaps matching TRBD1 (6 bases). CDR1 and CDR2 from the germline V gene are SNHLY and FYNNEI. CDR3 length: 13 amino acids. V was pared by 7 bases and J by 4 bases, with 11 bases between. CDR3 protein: CASTGTQYNEQFF. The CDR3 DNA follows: TGTGCCAGCACGGGGACACAATACAATGAGCAGTTCTTC.

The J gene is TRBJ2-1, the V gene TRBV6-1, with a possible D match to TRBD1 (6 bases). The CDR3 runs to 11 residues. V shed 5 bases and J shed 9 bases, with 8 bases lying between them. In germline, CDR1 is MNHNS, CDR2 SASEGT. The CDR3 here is CASSRGGEQFF. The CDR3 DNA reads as TGTGCCAGCAGTCGAGGGGGTGAGCAGTTCTTC.

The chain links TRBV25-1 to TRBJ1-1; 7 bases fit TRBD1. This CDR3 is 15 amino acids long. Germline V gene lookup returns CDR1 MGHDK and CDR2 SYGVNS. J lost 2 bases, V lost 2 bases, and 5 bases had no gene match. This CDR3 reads CASSEDRAGNTEAFF. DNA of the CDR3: TGTGCCAGCAGTGAAGACAGGGCGGGTAACACTGAAGCTTTCTTT.

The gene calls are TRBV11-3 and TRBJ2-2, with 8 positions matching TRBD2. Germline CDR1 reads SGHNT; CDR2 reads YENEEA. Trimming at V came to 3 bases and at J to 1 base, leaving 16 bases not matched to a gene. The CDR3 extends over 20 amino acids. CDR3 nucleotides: TGTGCCAGCAGCTTTAGCCTAACATATTCCGGGACTAGGAACACCGGGGAGCTGTTTTTT. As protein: CASSFSLTYSGTRNTGELFF. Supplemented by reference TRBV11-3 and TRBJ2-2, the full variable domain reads EAGVVQSPRYKIIEKKQPVAFWCNPISGHNTLYWYLQNLGQGPELLIRYENEEAVDDSQLPKDRFSAERLKGVDSTLKIQPAELGDSAVYLCASSFSLTYSGTRNTGELFFGEGSRLTVL.

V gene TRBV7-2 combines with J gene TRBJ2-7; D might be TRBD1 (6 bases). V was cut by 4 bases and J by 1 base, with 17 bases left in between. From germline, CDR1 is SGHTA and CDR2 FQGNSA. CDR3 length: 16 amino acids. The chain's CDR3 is CASSSVVAQGSYEQYF. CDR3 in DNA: TGTGCCAGCAGCTCCGTAGTAGCACAGGGATCCTACGAGCAGTACTTC.